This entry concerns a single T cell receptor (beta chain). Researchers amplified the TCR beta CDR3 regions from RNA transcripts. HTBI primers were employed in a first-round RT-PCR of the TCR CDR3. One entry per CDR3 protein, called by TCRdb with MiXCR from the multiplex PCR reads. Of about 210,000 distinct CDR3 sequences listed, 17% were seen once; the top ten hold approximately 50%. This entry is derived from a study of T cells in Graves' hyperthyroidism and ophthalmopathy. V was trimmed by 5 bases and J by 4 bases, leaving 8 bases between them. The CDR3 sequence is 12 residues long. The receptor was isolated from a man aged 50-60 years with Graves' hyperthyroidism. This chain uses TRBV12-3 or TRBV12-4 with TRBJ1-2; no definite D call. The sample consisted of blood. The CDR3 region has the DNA TGTGCCAGCAGTAGAGCAGGCTATGGCTACACCTTC. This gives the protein CASSRAGYGYTF.